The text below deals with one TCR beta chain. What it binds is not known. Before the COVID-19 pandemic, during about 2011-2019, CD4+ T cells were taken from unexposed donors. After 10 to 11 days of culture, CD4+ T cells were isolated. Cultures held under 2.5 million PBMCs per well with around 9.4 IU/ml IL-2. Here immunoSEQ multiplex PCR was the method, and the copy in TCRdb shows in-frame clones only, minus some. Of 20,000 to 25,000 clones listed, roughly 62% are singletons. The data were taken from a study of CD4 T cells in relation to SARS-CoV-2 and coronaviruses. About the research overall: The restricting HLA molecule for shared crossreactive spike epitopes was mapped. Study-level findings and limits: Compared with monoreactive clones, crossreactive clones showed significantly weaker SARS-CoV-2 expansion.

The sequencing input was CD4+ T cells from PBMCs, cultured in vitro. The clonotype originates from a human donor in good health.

CDR3 in DNA: TGTGCCAGCAGACCGGGGGGAACCTCCTACGAGCAGTACTTC. Translated, it gives CASRPGGTSYEQYF. The chain joins TRBV5-4 to TRBJ2-7; 7 bases match TRBD2. CDR3 length: 14 residues. With 5 bases clipped from V and 0 bases from J, the junction kept 5 bases outside the gene matches. CDR1 SGHNT and CDR2 YYREEE come from the germline V gene (reference sequence).